Following are 30 T cell receptor beta chains from one sample sequenced in a study of beta chain features in type 1 diabetes. The authors reverse transcribed all of the isolated RNA, so sequencing captured expressed TCRB transcripts. Libraries were prepared by immunoSEQ multiplex PCR; TCRdb keeps only in-frame clonotypes and omits some of them. The repertoire consists of about 360,000 clones, with around an eighth occurring once and the leading ten covering 0.017%. Specimen: naive CD4+ T cells from blood. These receptor sequences come from a young man in good health.

V is TRBV28 and J is TRBJ2-3; D gene uncertain. The CDR3 extends over 13 amino acids. Trimming pared 4 bases from V and 5 bases from J, leaving 10 bases between. Germline loops: CDR1 MDHEN, CDR2 SYDVKM. This CDR3 reads CASSSSLGDTQYF. As DNA, the CDR3 is TGTGCCAGCAGTTCTTCCCTCGGAGATACGCAGTATTTT.

The chain joins TRBV7-8 to TRBJ2-3, with D possibly matching TRBD2 (6 bases). Germline CDR1 reads SGHVS; CDR2 reads FQNEAQ. The CDR3 is made up of 14 amino acids. V shed 1 base and J shed 7 bases, with 12 bases lying between them. The CDR3: CASSLESAGYTQYF. In DNA form, the CDR3 reads TGTGCCAGCAGCTTAGAATCCGCGGGATATACGCAGTATTTT.

The sample holds a few counts of this clone. The chain employs TRBV29-1 and TRBJ1-1; the D is unclear. V was cut by 4 bases and J by 0 bases, with 9 bases left in between. This CDR3 comprises 13 residues. Germline V lookup: CDR1 SQVTM, CDR2 ANQGSEA. CDR3 in amino acids: CSVARQVNTEAFF. The CDR3 nucleotides are TGCAGCGTTGCGAGACAAGTGAACACTGAAGCTTTCTTT. Together with reference TRBV29-1 and TRBJ1-1, the CDR3 gives the full variable domain: SAVISQKPSRDICQRGTSLTIQCQVDSQVTMMFWYRQQPGQSLTLIATANQGSEATYESGFVIDKFPISRPNLTFSTLTVSNMSPEDSSIYLCSVARQVNTEAFFGQGTRLTVV.

The rearrangement links TRBV28 to TRBJ2-5; TRBD1 matches at 9 bases. This CDR3 region has 15 residues. CDR1 MDHEN and CDR2 SYDVKM come from the germline V gene. V dropped 3 bases and J dropped 4; count of bases not matched to a gene: 6. The CDR3 reads CASSFGQGMGETQYF. CDR3 sequence (DNA): TGTGCCAGCAGTTTTGGACAGGGGATGGGAGAGACCCAGTACTTC.

This clone has a handful of counts. The chain recombines TRBV6-5 with TRBJ1-1; tentatively, D is TRBD1 (5 bases). V dropped 4 bases and J dropped 4 bases, with 10 bases sitting between them. CDR3 length: 13 residues. Germline V gene sequence: CDR1 MNHEY, CDR2 SVGAGI. CDR3 region: CASSWGGGTEAFF. CDR3 sequence (DNA): TGTGCCAGCAGTTGGGGCGGGGGCACTGAAGCTTTCTTT.

This clone was counted a few times. This chain connects TRBV30 to TRBJ2-7; a weak D match, TRBD2 (7 bases). V was cut by 4 bases and J by 9 bases, with 16 bases left in between. Germline V gene lookup returns CDR1 GTSNPN and CDR2 SVGIG (reference sequence). This CDR3 region has 12 residues. The CDR3 DNA follows: TGTGCCTGGACCCCGGGGGGCGGCGGGCAGTACTTC. Translation gives CAWTPGGGGQYF.

The rearrangement links TRBV7-9 to TRBJ2-5; D remains ambiguous. The germline V gene encodes CDR1 SEHNR and CDR2 FQNEAQ (reference sequence). The CDR3 spans 14 residues. Trimming removed 2 bases at V and 2 bases at J, with 9 bases between. The CDR3 region is CASSLTVPQETQYF. CDR3 in DNA: TGTGCCAGCAGCTTAACGGTCCCGCAAGAGACCCAGTACTTC. Complete variable domain (other parts from reference TRBV7-9 and TRBJ2-5): DTGVSQNPRHKITKRGQNVTFRCDPISEHNRLYWYRQTLGQGPEFLTYFQNEAQLEKSRLLSDRFSAERPKGSFSTLEIQRTEQGDSAMYLCASSLTVPQETQYFGPGTRLLVL.

This clone was counted only a few times. The V call is TRBV10-3, the J call TRBJ2-1, with 12 bases identical to TRBD2. Per germline, CDR1 ENHRY and CDR2 SYGVKD. The V and J ends lost 10 bases and 10 bases, in that order; junction bases with no gene match: 14. The CDR3 extends over 15 amino acids. The CDR3 coding sequence is TGTGCCACCACATATGCTAGCGGGGGGGAAGGAGAGCAGTTCTTC. This sequence encodes CATTYASGGEGEQFF.

This clone was counted only a few times. The chain combines TRBV7-3 with TRBJ2-1, with 9 nucleotides matching TRBD1. J gave up 8 bases and V 5 bases, and 10 bases lay outside the gene matches. The CDR3 is 15 amino acids. The germline V gene has CDR1 SGHTA and CDR2 FQGTGA. In DNA, the CDR3 is TGTGCCAGCAGCCGTTCGGGACAGGGCATCGATGAGCAGTTCTTC. This codes for CASSRSGQGIDEQFF.

V usage is TRBV19 and J usage is TRBJ2-5; no reliable D call. V lost 4 bases and J lost 5, with 14 bases in between. Germline V gene sequence: CDR1 LNHDA, CDR2 SQIVND (reference sequence). The CDR3 length is 14 residues. Written as DNA, the CDR3 is TGTGCCAGTAGTACGGCTTTGAGCGCGGAGACCCAGTACTTC. This translates into CASSTALSAETQYF. The full variable domain, in which reference TRBV19 and TRBJ2-5 provide the parts outside the CDR3, is DGGITQSPKYLFRKEGQNVTLSCEQNLNHDAMYWYRQDPGQGLRLIYYSQIVNDFQKGDIAEGYSVSREKKESFPLTVTSAQKNPTAFYLCASSTALSAETQYFGPGTRLLVL.

This clone was counted a few times. The chain recombines TRBV28 with TRBJ2-1, with D hard to call. The CDR3 has 14 residues. In germline, CDR1 is MDHEN, CDR2 SYDVKM. The V end was cut by 3 bases, the J end by 0 bases, with 6 bases between. DNA of the CDR3: TGTGCCAGCAGTTTCTTGAGCTCCTACAATGAGCAGTTCTTC. Residues: CASSFLSSYNEQFF.

The chain uses TRBV19 and TRBJ1-1; no firm D call. V lost 2 bases to trimming and J lost 2 bases, with 15 bases between them. The CDR3 is 16 residues long. The V gene's germline CDR1 is LNHDA and CDR2 SQIVND (reference sequence). CDR3 bases: TGTGCCAGTAGTATATGGGTAGGCGGGCCCAACACTGAAGCTTTCTTT. This encodes CASSIWVGGPNTEAFF.

The rearrangement joins TRBV2 to TRBJ2-5, with unresolved D. Between the trimmed V and J ends, which lost 7 bases and 5 bases, there was a span of 11 bases. In germline, CDR1 is SNHLY, CDR2 FYNNEI. The CDR3 extends over 12 amino acids. The CDR3 spells CASTTPEETQYF. CDR3 in DNA: TGTGCCAGCACAACCCCGGAGGAGACCCAGTACTTC.

There are a few counts of this clone. In nucleotides, the CDR3 is TGTGCCAGCAGTTCCCTTCGGACAGGGCCCAACGAGCAGTACTTC. Translation gives CASSSLRTGPNEQYF. The rearrangement uses TRBV28 and TRBJ2-7; 8 positions match TRBD1. Per the germline V gene, CDR1 is MDHEN and CDR2 is SYDVKM. The CDR3 totals 15 residues. The V gene end was trimmed by 4 bases and the J gene end by 5 bases; junction bases not matched to a gene: 10.

In this sample, this clone turned up a few times. The chain recombines TRBV4-1 with TRBJ1-2; D is uncertain. The CDR3 covers 17 residues. Trimming stripped 0 bases from V and 4 bases from J, with 18 bases between. Germline-derived CDR1 and CDR2 are MGHRA and YSYEKL. CDR3 DNA: TGCGCCAGCAGCCAAGATAGGAGGGAGCATCTAGTCTATGGCTACACCTTC. Its protein is CASSQDRREHLVYGYTF.

This clone occurred a few times. V usage is TRBV10-3 and J usage is TRBJ2-7; D ambiguous. Trimming took 5 bases from V and 0 from J, leaving 17 bases between them. From germline, CDR1 is ENHRY and CDR2 SYGVKD. The CDR3 is 16 residues long. For the CDR3, the DNA is TGTGCCATCAGTCCAGGTGGCCCCTCGAGCTCCTACGAGCAGTACTTC. Amino acids: CAISPGGPSSSYEQYF.

This clone was seen more than once but under ten times. The gene calls are TRBV7-9 and TRBJ2-1, with D maybe TRBD1 (5 bases). Per germline, CDR1 SEHNR and CDR2 FQNEAQ (reference sequence). Deletions cut 4 bases from V and 8 bases from J, with 9 bases between. This CDR3 spans 12 amino acids. DNA of the CDR3: TGTGCCAGCAGCTCAGGGTCCCATGAGCAGTTCTTC. This encodes CASSSGSHEQFF.

The chain combines TRBV4-3 with TRBJ2-1; 9 bases line up with TRBD1. Germline values: CDR1 LGHNA, CDR2 YSLEER. There are 16 residues in the CDR3. Trimming removed 1 base from V and 5 bases from J; junction bases left unmatched: 6. The CDR3 sequence is CASSQARDRENNEQFF. CDR3 nucleotide sequence: TGCGCCAGCAGCCAAGCCCGGGACAGGGAAAACAATGAGCAGTTCTTC.

This clone was recorded a few times. The chain uses TRBV7-2 and TRBJ1-4; 7 bases are shared with TRBD1. CDR1 and CDR2 from the germline V gene are SGHTA and FQGNSA. V lost 1 base, J lost 8 bases, and 4 bases stayed unmatched. The CDR3 contains 14 residues. CDR3 residues: CASSLGRGQEKLFF. The CDR3 DNA reads as TGTGCCAGCAGCTTAGGGAGGGGGCAAGAAAAACTGTTTTTT.

CDR3 in DNA: TGTGCCAGCAGCTTGGCGGCGGGGGATGGCGGCTACACCTTC. It yields the protein CASSLAAGDGGYTF. V gene TRBV5-4 combines with J gene TRBJ1-2; a possible D gene is TRBD1 (5 bases). The V and J ends lost 0 bases and 8 bases respectively, with 14 bases between them. CDR3 length equals 14 residues. Per the germline V gene, CDR1 is SGHNT and CDR2 is YYREEE (reference sequence).

The sample holds a few counts of this clone. The chain couples TRBV30 to TRBJ2-3, with 7 bases aligning to TRBD2. The J segment lost 2 bases and the V segment lost 5 bases, leaving 7 bases of the junction unmatched. CDR3 size: 14 residues. Per germline, CDR1 GTSNPN and CDR2 SVGIG (reference sequence). The CDR3 loop is CAWGAGLNTDTQYF. CDR3 in DNA: TGTGCCTGGGGGGCGGGACTAAACACAGATACGCAGTATTTT. Full variable domain (rest looked up from reference TRBV30 and TRBJ2-3): SQTIHQWPATLVQPVGSPLSLECTVEGTSNPNLYWYRQAAGRGLQLLFYSVGIGQISSEVPQNLSASRPQDRQFILSSKKLLLSDSGFYLCAWGAGLNTDTQYFGPGTRLTVL.

The sample holds a few counts of this clone. The V and J genes are TRBV7-3 and TRBJ1-3; D not certain. The V gene's germline CDR1 is SGHTA and CDR2 FQGTGA. V lost 4 bases, J lost 0 bases, and 13 bases lay in between. This CDR3 spans 16 amino acids. CDR3 sequence: CASSSRGGSSGNTIYF. The CDR3 DNA is TGTGCCAGCAGCTCCCGCGGTGGCAGCTCTGGAAACACCATATATTTT. The whole variable domain, filled in from reference TRBV7-3 and TRBJ1-3, reads GAGVSQTPSNKVTEKGKYVELRCDPISGHTALYWYRQSLGQGPEFLIYFQGTGAADDSGLPNDRFFAVRPEGSVSTLKIQRTERGDSAVYLCASSSRGGSSGNTIYFGEGSWLTVV.

This clone occurred a few times. The rearrangement joins TRBV7-3 to TRBJ1-2; D gene uncertain. Trimming removed 6 bases from V and 0 bases from J, with 14 bases in between. Per the germline V gene, CDR1 is SGHTA and CDR2 is FQGTGA. CDR3 length equals 15 residues. In nucleotides, the CDR3 is TGTGCCAGCAGGGTAAACAGCGGACCTAACTATGGCTACACCTTC. Translated: CASRVNSGPNYGYTF.

The table lists this clone with a few counts. The V gene is TRBV5-1, the J gene TRBJ1-6, with 8 bases that match TRBD1. In germline, CDR1 is SGHRS, CDR2 YFSETQ. The ends lost 0 bases at V and 5 bases at J; junction bases unmatched: 4. This CDR3 region has 16 residues. CDR3 in DNA: TGCGCCAGCAGCTTGGGGGACAGGACGAATAATTCACCCCTCCACTTT. Translated, it gives CASSLGDRTNNSPLHF.

Only a few counts were recorded for this clone. The chain carries TRBV15 and TRBJ2-1; 7 nucleotides align to TRBD1. The CDR3 is made up of 15 amino acids. Germline CDR1 LNHNV, CDR2 YYDKDF (reference sequence). J gave up 4 bases and V 4 bases, and 7 bases lay outside the gene matches. CDR3: CATSNDRDSYNEQFF. The CDR3 DNA reads TGTGCCACCAGCAACGATCGGGACAGTTACAATGAGCAGTTCTTC.

This clone was observed a few times. The chain is built from TRBV28 and TRBJ1-2, with D unclear. V gave up 3 bases and J gave up 4 bases, with 9 bases separating them. The CDR3 has 13 residues. The V gene's germline CDR1 is MDHEN and CDR2 SYDVKM. The CDR3 reads CASSFSGSYGYTF. In DNA form, the CDR3 reads TGTGCCAGCAGTTTTTCGGGTAGCTATGGCTACACCTTC.

This sequence joins TRBV9 and TRBJ2-2; a possible D gene is TRBD2 (5 bases). The CDR3 has 15 residues. The V and J ends lost 5 bases and 0 bases respectively, with 11 bases between them. Germline values: CDR1 SGDLS, CDR2 YYNGEE. The CDR3 is CASSLEGANTGELFF. In DNA, the CDR3 is TGTGCCAGCAGTCTTGAGGGTGCGAACACCGGGGAGCTGTTTTTT.

The chain employs TRBV5-1 and TRBJ2-3; D remains ambiguous. V shed 5 bases and J shed 8 bases, with 18 bases lying between them. Germline V lookup: CDR1 SGHRS, CDR2 YFSETQ. The CDR3 has 14 amino acids. The CDR3 sequence is CASRDSLLAGTQYF. CDR3 nucleotide sequence: TGCGCCAGCAGAGACTCATTACTTGCTGGTACGCAGTATTTT.

The CDR3 region is CSVLGQGDWGQFF. DNA for the CDR3: TGCAGCGTTTTAGGACAGGGGGACTGGGGGCAGTTCTTC. This chain connects TRBV29-1 to TRBJ2-1; 10 nucleotides match TRBD1. The V gene's germline CDR1 is SQVTM and CDR2 ANQGSEA. This CDR3 region has 13 residues. Trimming removed 5 bases from V and 12 bases from J; junction bases left unmatched: 10.

This chain uses TRBV18 with TRBJ1-1; D may be TRBD1 (6 bases). CDR3 length equals 17 residues. The germline V and J ends were trimmed by 3 bases and 0 bases, with 17 bases remaining between them. Germline lookup yields CDR1 KGHSH and CDR2 LQKENI. The CDR3 here is CASSPPGQQRMNTEAFF. CDR3 sequence (DNA): TGTGCCAGCTCACCCCCCGGACAGCAAAGAATGAACACTGAAGCTTTCTTT.